This paragraph reports one T cell receptor (beta chain). The data were obtained in a study of blood T cell repertoires in COVID-19. Study background: Nucleic acid was either cDNA or gDNA, and it came from T cells, B-cell-depleted T cells, or PBMCs.

TCRdb keeps only in-frame clones here, not all; method: immunoSEQ multiplex PCR. The repertoire holds 75,000 to 90,000 clones, with roughly 80% as singletons. V dropped 2 bases and J dropped 2 bases, with 7 bases sitting between them. Germline CDR1 reads MNHEY; CDR2 reads SVGAGI. The CDR3 has 14 residues. The sequenced material came from peripheral blood. The chain couples TRBV6-5 to TRBJ1-3, with D possibly matching TRBD1 (5 bases). This TCR came from a middle-aged woman with active or convalescent COVID-19. This CDR3 is CASSYRQTGNTIYF. The CDR3 nucleotides are TGTGCCAGCAGTTACCGACAGACTGGAAACACCATATATTTT.